The 28 T cell receptor beta chains listed next were all sequenced from one sample in a study of T cell repertoires in cytomegalovirus infection. These receptors' antigens are unknown. Each CDR3 protein is one row after TCRdb ran MiXCR on the reads. The table shows around 340,000 distinct CDR3 sequences, with about 29% occurring only once. This sample comprised cultured PBMCs, obtained from culture after CMV antigen stimulation. The receptors originated from a human donor in good health (CMV status not recorded). Some clones in this sample may be carry-over from other donors' samples.

This clonotype has only a few counts. CDR3 coding DNA: TGCAGCGGCGGACAGGGGGGAAATGGCTACACCTTC. It is translated as CSGGQGGNGYTF. The chain couples TRBV29-1 to TRBJ1-2; 10 positions agree with TRBD1. The CDR3 is made up of 12 amino acids. Unmatched junction bases numbered 5, after V lost 7 bases and J lost 6 bases. CDR1 and CDR2 (germline): SQVTM, ANQGSEA.

J is TRBJ1-6 and V is TRBV10-3; D is uncertain. Germline V gives CDR1 ENHRY, CDR2 SYGVKD. With 4 bases removed from V and 6 bases from J, the gap between germline ends came to 7 bases. The length of the CDR3 is 13 residues. Written as DNA, the CDR3 is TGTGCCATCAGTGCTACAATTAATTCACCCCTCCACTTT. Translating gives CAISATINSPLHF.

The chain employs TRBV29-1 and TRBJ2-1; 11 nucleotides line up with TRBD2. CDR1 and CDR2 from the germline V gene are SQVTM and ANQGSEA. V lost 7 bases, J lost 1 base, and 3 bases stayed unmatched. This CDR3 has 14 residues. CDR3 DNA: TGCAGCGCCGGACTAGCGGGTTCCTACAATGAGCAGTTCTTC. It encodes CSAGLAGSYNEQFF.

This sequence joins TRBV19 and TRBJ1-5; D is possibly TRBD1 (6 bases). V shed 4 bases and J shed 4 bases, with 8 bases lying between them. This CDR3 is built from 13 residues. Germline CDR1 reads LNHDA; CDR2 reads SQIVND (reference sequence). CDR3 region: CASSRQVNQPQHF. The CDR3 nucleotides read TGTGCCAGTAGTAGACAGGTAAATCAGCCCCAGCATTTT.

V gene TRBV7-3 combines with J gene TRBJ1-2; 9 bases are shared with TRBD1. Germline trimming cut 5 bases from V and 4 bases from J; bases unmatched to any gene: 11. The CDR3 spans 16 residues. Germline V gives CDR1 SGHTA, CDR2 FQGTGA. CDR3 in amino acids: CASSASRDRVFYGYTF. CDR3 nucleotide sequence: TGTGCCAGCAGCGCCTCCCGGGACAGGGTATTCTATGGCTACACCTTC.

This clonotype was recorded at least ten times. V and J are TRBV6-1 and TRBJ1-1, with D possibly TRBD1 on 5 matching bases. Per the germline V gene, CDR1 is MNHNS and CDR2 is SASEGT. V gave up 6 bases and J gave up 1 base, with 9 bases separating them. CDR3 length: 13 amino acids. The DNA for the CDR3 is TGTGCCAGCAGGGGAGGGACGAACACTGAAGCTTTCTTT. This encodes CASRGGTNTEAFF.

The sample holds a few counts of this clonotype. This chain connects TRBV28 to TRBJ1-2; 7 positions match TRBD1. Looked up from germline, CDR1 is MDHEN and CDR2 is SYDVKM. CDR3 size: 14 residues. V lost 10 bases, J lost 3 bases, and 11 bases stayed unmatched. The CDR3 DNA sequence: TGTGCCACAAGAGACAGGGAGGCCTACTATGGCTACACCTTC. Protein: CATRDREAYYGYTF.

This sequence joins TRBV19 and TRBJ2-6; D might be TRBD1 (5 bases). V was pared by 3 bases and J by 2 bases, with 14 bases between. The germline CDR1 and CDR2 sequences are LNHDA and SQIVND (reference sequence). The CDR3 extends over 17 amino acids. The CDR3 DNA follows: TGTGCCAGTAGTATGGGGCGACTTAGAGCTGGGGCCAACGTCCTGACTTTC. Translated, it gives CASSMGRLRAGANVLTF.

This sequence joins TRBV6-5 and TRBJ1-3; 10 bases map to TRBD1. CDR1 and CDR2 (germline): MNHEY, SVGAGI. The CDR3 is 15 residues long. V gave up 2 bases and J gave up 2 bases; unmatched junction bases: 0. DNA of the CDR3: TGTGCCAGCAGTTACGGGACAGGGGCTGGAAACACCATATATTTT. Translated: CASSYGTGAGNTIYF.

A word on this clonotype: The junction departs from the called germline gene at one end, perhaps through a read error. This chain links TRBV28 with TRBJ1-5, with D perhaps matching TRBD1 (5 bases). The V gene's germline CDR1 is MDHEN and CDR2 SYDVKM. The CDR3 length is 18 residues. The CDR3 DNA reads as TGTGCCAGCAGTTTGAGGCGGGGCACAAAATATAGCAATCGGCCCCAGCATTTT. Protein: CASSLRRGTKYSNRPQHF.

This clonotype was counted between two and nine times. This chain uses TRBV12-3 or TRBV12-4 with TRBJ1-5; TRBD1 matches 7 bases. There are 15 residues in the CDR3. V lost 5 bases, J lost 6 bases, and 10 bases stayed unmatched. DNA for the CDR3: TGTGCCAGCAGTCCCGGACAGGCGGCGGGTCAGCCCCAGCATTTT. Protein: CASSPGQAAGQPQHF.

The CDR3: CASSRGPVRDYTF. For the CDR3, the DNA is TGTGCCAGCAGCCGGGGACCGGTCCGTGACTACACCTTC. J is TRBJ1-2 and V is TRBV12-3 or TRBV12-4; D possibly corresponds to TRBD1 (5 bases). This CDR3 comprises 13 residues. The V end was cut by 6 bases, the J end by 10 bases, with 18 bases between.

This chain connects TRBV6-5 to TRBJ1-5, with D unresolved. Germline CDR1 and CDR2: MNHEY and SVGAGI. This CDR3 has 15 residues. With 0 bases removed from V and 3 bases from J, the gap between germline ends came to 9 bases. CDR3 region: CASSYSNDPNQPQHF. CDR3 in DNA: TGTGCCAGCAGTTACTCCAACGACCCCAATCAGCCCCAGCATTTT.

About this clonotype itself: Without the conserved terminal phenylalanine or tryptophan, this CDR3 likely stems from a read error. V gene TRBV12-3 or TRBV12-4 combines with J gene TRBJ1-2, with TRBD1 as a possible D gene (6 bases). Trimming stripped 3 bases from V and 6 bases from J, with 14 bases between. The CDR3 has 14 residues. The CDR3 loop is CASSLQGSTDGYTL. The CDR3 DNA is TGTGCCAGCAGTTTGCAGGGGTCTACGGATGGCTACACCCTC.

In this sample, this clonotype turned up many times. The chain carries TRBV7-2 and TRBJ2-3, with 9 bases aligning to TRBD2. The CDR3 has 15 amino acids. The germline V gene encodes CDR1 SGHTA and CDR2 FQGNSA. V lost 5 bases to trimming and J lost 1 base; unmatched junction nucleotides: 4. The CDR3, as DNA: TGTGCCAGCAGCCTGGGACTAGCCGGCACAGATACGCAGTATTTT. Translated: CASSLGLAGTDTQYF.

The table lists this clonotype with a count of one. V usage is TRBV14 and J usage is TRBJ2-2; D is possibly TRBD2 (6 bases). Trimming removed 4 bases at V and 6 bases at J, with 15 bases between. This CDR3 is built from 15 residues. Germline assignment: CDR1 SGHDN and CDR2 FVKESK. CDR3 sequence reads: CASSRVRDFAGELFF. As DNA, the CDR3 is TGTGCCAGCAGCCGCGTTAGGGACTTCGCCGGGGAGCTGTTTTTT.

This clonotype occurred a few times. V gene TRBV2 combines with J gene TRBJ1-1, with TRBD1 as a possible D gene (5 bases). Looked up from germline, CDR1 is SNHLY and CDR2 is FYNNEI. With 5 bases removed from V and 9 bases from J, the gap between germline ends came to 13 bases. CDR3 length: 12 amino acids. The CDR3 sequence: CASSRDDDQAFF. CDR3 nucleotide sequence: TGTGCCAGCAGTCGGGACGACGATCAAGCTTTCTTT.

This chain joins TRBV10-3 and TRBJ1-1; D possibly corresponds to TRBD1 (5 bases). The CDR3 length is 13 residues. V lost 6 bases to trimming and J lost 1 base, with 9 bases between them. Germline CDR1 and CDR2: ENHRY and SYGVKD. CDR3 in amino acids: CAIRGRTNTEAFF. CDR3 DNA: TGTGCCATCAGGGGACGGACGAACACTGAAGCTTTCTTT.

Ten or more counts support this clonotype. The chain couples TRBV7-6 to TRBJ1-4; no clear D gene. The V end lost 4 bases, the J end lost 6 bases, and 21 bases lay between the germline ends. This CDR3 is 17 amino acids long. CDR1 SGHVS and CDR2 FNYEAQ come from the germline V gene. CDR3 in DNA: TGTGCCAGCAGCTCCGAACCTCCGCACGTATCTGATGAAAAACTGTTTTTT. This translates into CASSSEPPHVSDEKLFF.

The chain recombines TRBV10-3 with TRBJ1-6, with 9 bases matching TRBD1. J gave up 6 bases and V 6 bases, and 3 bases lay outside the gene matches. The CDR3 runs 14 residues. Per the germline V gene, CDR1 is ENHRY and CDR2 is SYGVKD. The DNA of the CDR3 is TGTGCCATCAGGCGGACAGGGGCTAATTCACCCCTCCACTTT. Translating it yields CAIRRTGANSPLHF.

In this sample, this clonotype turned up a few times. This chain joins TRBV11-3 and TRBJ2-7; 14 bases agree with TRBD2. The CDR3 has 17 amino acids. The germline CDR1 and CDR2 sequences are SGHNT and YENEEA. V gave up 3 bases and J gave up 0 bases; unmatched junction bases: 4. The CDR3 spells CASSFGLAGGYSYEQYF. The CDR3 nucleotides read TGTGCCAGCAGCTTTGGACTAGCGGGAGGCTACTCCTACGAGCAGTACTTC.

V and J are TRBV7-3 and TRBJ2-3; 9 bases match TRBD1. The V and J ends lost 2 bases and 3 bases, in that order; junction bases with no gene match: 6. Germline loops: CDR1 SGHTA, CDR2 FQGTGA. This CDR3 contains 16 residues. The CDR3 here is CASSLSGQGRTDTQYF. CDR3 bases: TGTGCCAGCAGCTTATCCGGACAGGGGAGGACAGATACGCAGTATTTT.

The chain uses TRBV27 and TRBJ2-1, with D perhaps matching TRBD2 (5 bases). Germline V gene lookup returns CDR1 MNHEY and CDR2 SMNVEV (reference sequence). Between the trimmed V and J ends, which lost 0 bases and 2 bases, there was a span of 14 bases. This CDR3 comprises 17 residues. CDR3 sequence reads: CASSLSPPRGTYNEQFF. The CDR3 DNA sequence: TGTGCCAGCAGTTTATCTCCTCCGAGAGGGACCTACAATGAGCAGTTCTTC.

The chain carries TRBV7-3 and TRBJ2-1; a weak D match, TRBD2 (6 bases). This CDR3 has 15 residues. From germline, CDR1 is SGHTA and CDR2 FQGTGA. V dropped 5 bases and J dropped 2 bases, with 13 bases sitting between them. CDR3 protein: CASSAGPSPYNEQFF. CDR3 DNA sequence: TGTGCCAGCAGCGCGGGACCTTCACCCTACAATGAGCAGTTCTTC.

This rearrangement joins TRBV27 to TRBJ2-3; 7 nucleotides agree with TRBD1. Trimming took 6 bases from V and 4 from J; bases not matched to a gene: 7. Germline CDR1 and CDR2: MNHEY and SMNVEV (reference sequence). The CDR3 spans 14 residues. As DNA, the CDR3 is TGTGCCAGCAGCCAGACAGGGAATCCAGATACGCAGTATTTT. Translation gives CASSQTGNPDTQYF.

The chain is built from TRBV9 and TRBJ1-6; no clear D. The ends were cut back, 5 bases at V and 1 base at J, with 13 bases in the middle. The CDR3 is 16 residues long. In germline, CDR1 is SGDLS, CDR2 YYNGEE. DNA for the CDR3: TGTGCCAGCAGAGGGCAAGGGTGGTCCTATAATTCACCCCTCCACTTT. It translates to CASRGQGWSYNSPLHF.

This clonotype was detected a few times. The chain has TRBV5-6 and TRBJ2-1; TRBD1 or TRBD2 may be the D gene (6 bases each). Looked up from germline, CDR1 is SGHDT and CDR2 is YYEEEE. CDR3 length: 16 amino acids. The V end lost 4 bases, the J end lost 6 bases, and 20 bases lay between the germline ends. In DNA form, the CDR3 reads TGTGCCAGCAGCCAAAGATGGGGGGCGCTCAGCAATGAGCAGTTCTTC. This translates into CASSQRWGALSNEQFF.

This clonotype came up a few times. V usage is TRBV7-2 and J usage is TRBJ2-3; 8 bases align to TRBD2. Germline loops: CDR1 SGHTA, CDR2 FQGNSA. The J segment lost 1 base and the V segment lost 4 bases, leaving 4 bases of the junction unmatched. The CDR3 length is 15 residues. Written as DNA, the CDR3 is TGTGCCAGCAGCTCGGGGGGGGGCCGCACAGATACGCAGTATTTT. This translates into CASSSGGGRTDTQYF. The whole variable domain, filled in from reference TRBV7-2 and TRBJ2-3, reads GAGVSQSPSNKVTEKGKDVELRCDPISGHTALYWYRQSLGQGLEFLIYFQGNSAPDKSGLPSDRFSAERTGGSVSTLTIQRTQQEDSAVYLCASSSGGGRTDTQYFGPGTRLTVL.